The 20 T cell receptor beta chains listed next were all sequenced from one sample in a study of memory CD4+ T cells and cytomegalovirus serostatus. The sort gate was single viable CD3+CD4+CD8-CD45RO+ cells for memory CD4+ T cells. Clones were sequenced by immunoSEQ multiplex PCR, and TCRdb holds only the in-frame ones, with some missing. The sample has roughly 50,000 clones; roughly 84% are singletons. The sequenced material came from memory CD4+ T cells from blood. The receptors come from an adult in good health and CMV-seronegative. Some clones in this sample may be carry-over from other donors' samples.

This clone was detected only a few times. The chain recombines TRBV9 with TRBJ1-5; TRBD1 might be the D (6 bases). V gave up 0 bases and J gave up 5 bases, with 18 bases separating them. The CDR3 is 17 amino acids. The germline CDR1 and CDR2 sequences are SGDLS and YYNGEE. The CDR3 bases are TGTGCCAGCAGCGTAGGACCCGGGGGGCGAGGTGATCAGCCCCAGCATTTT. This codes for CASSVGPGGRGDQPQHF.

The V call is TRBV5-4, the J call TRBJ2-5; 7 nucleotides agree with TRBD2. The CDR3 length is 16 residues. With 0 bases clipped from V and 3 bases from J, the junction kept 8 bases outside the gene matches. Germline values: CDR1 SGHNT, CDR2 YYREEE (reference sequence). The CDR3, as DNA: TGTGCCAGCAGCTTGGGAGGGGCTAGCGGTAAAGAGACCCAGTACTTC. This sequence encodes CASSLGGASGKETQYF. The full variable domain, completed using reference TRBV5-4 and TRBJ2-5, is ETGVTQSPTHLIKTRGQQVTLRCSSQSGHNTVSWYQQALGQGPQFIFQYYREEENGRGNFPPRFSGLQFPNYSSELNVNALELDDSALYLCASSLGGASGKETQYFGPGTRLLVL.

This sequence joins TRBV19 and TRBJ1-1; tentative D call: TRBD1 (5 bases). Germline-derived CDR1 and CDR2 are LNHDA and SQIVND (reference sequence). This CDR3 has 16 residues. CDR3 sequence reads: CATSDIGGRGNTEAFF. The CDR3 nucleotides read TGTGCTACGTCGGATATCGGGGGGAGAGGGAACACTGAAGCTTTCTTT.

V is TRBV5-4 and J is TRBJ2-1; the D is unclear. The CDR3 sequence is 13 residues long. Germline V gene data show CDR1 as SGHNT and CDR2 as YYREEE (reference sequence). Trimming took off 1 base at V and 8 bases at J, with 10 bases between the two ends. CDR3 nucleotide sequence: TGTGCCAGCAGCTTGTGGCAGAGAGATGAGCAGTTCTTC. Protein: CASSLWQRDEQFF.

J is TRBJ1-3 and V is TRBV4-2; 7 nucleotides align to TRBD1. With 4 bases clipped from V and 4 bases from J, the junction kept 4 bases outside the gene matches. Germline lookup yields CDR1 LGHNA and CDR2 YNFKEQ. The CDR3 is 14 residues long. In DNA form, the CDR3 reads TGTGCCAGCAGCCGGGGGACAGACGGAAACACCATATATTTT. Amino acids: CASSRGTDGNTIYF.

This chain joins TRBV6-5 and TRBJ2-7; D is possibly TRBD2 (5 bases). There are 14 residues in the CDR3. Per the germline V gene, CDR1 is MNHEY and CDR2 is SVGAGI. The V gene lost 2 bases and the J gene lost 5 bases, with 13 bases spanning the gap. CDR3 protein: CASSYREYEDEQYF. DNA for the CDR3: TGTGCCAGCAGTTACAGGGAGTATGAGGACGAGCAGTACTTC.

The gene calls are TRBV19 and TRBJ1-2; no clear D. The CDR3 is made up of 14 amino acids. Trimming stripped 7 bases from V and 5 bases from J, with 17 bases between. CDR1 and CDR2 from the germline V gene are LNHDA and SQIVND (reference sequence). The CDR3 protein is CASTSSGFSYGYTF. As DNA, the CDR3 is TGTGCCAGTACCTCGTCCGGTTTTTCATATGGCTACACCTTC.

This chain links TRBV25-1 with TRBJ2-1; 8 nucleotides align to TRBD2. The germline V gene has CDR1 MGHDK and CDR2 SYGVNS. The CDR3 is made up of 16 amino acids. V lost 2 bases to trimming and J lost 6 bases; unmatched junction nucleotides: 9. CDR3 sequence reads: CASSEDRTSPFNEQFF. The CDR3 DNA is TGTGCCAGCAGTGAAGACAGGACTAGCCCATTCAATGAGCAGTTCTTC.

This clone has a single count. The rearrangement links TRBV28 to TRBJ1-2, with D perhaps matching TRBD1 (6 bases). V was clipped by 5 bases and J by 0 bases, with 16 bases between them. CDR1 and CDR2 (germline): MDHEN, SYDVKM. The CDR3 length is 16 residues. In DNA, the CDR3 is TGTGCCAGCAGTAATTTCCGGACAGACTCTAACTATGGCTACACCTTC. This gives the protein CASSNFRTDSNYGYTF.

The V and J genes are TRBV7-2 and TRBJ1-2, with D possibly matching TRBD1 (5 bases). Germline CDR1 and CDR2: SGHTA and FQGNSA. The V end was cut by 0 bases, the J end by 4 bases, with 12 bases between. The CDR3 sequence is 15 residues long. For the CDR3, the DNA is TGTGCCAGCAGCTTAGCAATGGGGCAGACCTATGGCTACACCTTC. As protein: CASSLAMGQTYGYTF. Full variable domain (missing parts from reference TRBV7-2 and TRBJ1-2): GAGVSQSPSNKVTEKGKDVELRCDPISGHTALYWYRQSLGQGLEFLIYFQGNSAPDKSGLPSDRFSAERTGGSVSTLTIQRTQQEDSAVYLCASSLAMGQTYGYTFGSGTRLTVV.

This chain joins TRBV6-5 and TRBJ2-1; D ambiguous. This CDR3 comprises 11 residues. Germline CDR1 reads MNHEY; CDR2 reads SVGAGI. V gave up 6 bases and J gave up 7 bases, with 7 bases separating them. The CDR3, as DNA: TGTGCCAGCAGGGGGTGGAATGAGCAGTTCTTC. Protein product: CASRGWNEQFF.

DNA of the CDR3: TGCGCCAGCAGCCTGGGCCCTCCAACTAGCGGGAGCTCCTACGAGCAGTACTTC. Translation gives CASSLGPPTSGSSYEQYF. The V gene is TRBV5-1, the J gene TRBJ2-7; TRBD2 aligns across 11 bases. This CDR3 spans 18 amino acids. Germline V gene lookup returns CDR1 SGHRS and CDR2 YFSETQ. J gave up 0 bases and V 4 bases, and 12 bases lay outside the gene matches.

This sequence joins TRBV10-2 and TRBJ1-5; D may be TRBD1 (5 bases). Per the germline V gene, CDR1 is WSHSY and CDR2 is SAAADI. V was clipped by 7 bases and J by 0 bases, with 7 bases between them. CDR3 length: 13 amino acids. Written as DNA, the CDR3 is TGCGCCAGCACGACAGTTAGCAATCAGCCCCAGCATTTT. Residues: CASTTVSNQPQHF.

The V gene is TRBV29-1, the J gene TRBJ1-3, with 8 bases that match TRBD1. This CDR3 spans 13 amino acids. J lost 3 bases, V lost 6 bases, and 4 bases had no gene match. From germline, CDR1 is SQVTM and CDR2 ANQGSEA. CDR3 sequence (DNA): TGCAGCGTACGACAGGGGTTTGGAAACACCATATATTTT. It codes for CSVRQGFGNTIYF.

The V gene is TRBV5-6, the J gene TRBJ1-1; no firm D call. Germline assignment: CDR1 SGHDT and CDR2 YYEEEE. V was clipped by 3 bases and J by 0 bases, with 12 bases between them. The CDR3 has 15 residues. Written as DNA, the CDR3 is TGTGCCAGCAGCTATTACGGGAACATGAACACTGAAGCTTTCTTT. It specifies CASSYYGNMNTEAFF.

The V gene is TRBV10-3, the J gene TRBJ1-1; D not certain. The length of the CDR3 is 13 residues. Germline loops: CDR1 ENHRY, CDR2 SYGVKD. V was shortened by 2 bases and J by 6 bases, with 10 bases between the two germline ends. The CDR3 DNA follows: TGTGCCATCAGTGAGAAGGGTGGGGCTGAAGCTTTCTTT. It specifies CAISEKGGAEAFF.

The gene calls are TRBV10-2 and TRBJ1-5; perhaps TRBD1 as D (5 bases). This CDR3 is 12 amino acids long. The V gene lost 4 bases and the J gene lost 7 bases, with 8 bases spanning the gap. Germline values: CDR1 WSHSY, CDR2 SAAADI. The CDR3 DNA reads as TGCGCCAGCAGTGGGGGGGAACAGCCCCAGCATTTT. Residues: CASSGGEQPQHF.

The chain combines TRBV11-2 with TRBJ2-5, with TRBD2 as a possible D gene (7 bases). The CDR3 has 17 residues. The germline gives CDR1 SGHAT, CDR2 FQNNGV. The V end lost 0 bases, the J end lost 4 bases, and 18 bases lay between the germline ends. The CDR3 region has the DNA TGTGCCAGCAGCTTAGAAGCAGGACTAGGGACAATAGAGACCCAGTACTTC. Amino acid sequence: CASSLEAGLGTIETQYF.

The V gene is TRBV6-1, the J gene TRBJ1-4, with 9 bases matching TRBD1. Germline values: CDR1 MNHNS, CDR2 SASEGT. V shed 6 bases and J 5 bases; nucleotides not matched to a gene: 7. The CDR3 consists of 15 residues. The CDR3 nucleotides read TGTGCCAGCAGACCCCAGACAGGGGGGAATGAAAAACTGTTTTTT. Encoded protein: CASRPQTGGNEKLFF.

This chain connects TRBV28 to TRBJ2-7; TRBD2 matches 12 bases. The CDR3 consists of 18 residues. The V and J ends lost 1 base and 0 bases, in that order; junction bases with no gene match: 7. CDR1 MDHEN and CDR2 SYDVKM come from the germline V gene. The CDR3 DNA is TGTGCCAGCAGTTTATCGACTAGCGGGAGCCCGACCTCCTACGAGCAGTACTTC. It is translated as CASSLSTSGSPTSYEQYF.